A single sample gave rise to the 21 T cell receptor beta chains below, sequenced in a study of CD8+CD57+ T cells in acquired aplastic anemia. Genomic DNA provided the template from which TCR beta VDJ and CDR3 profiles were obtained. MiXCR was run by TCRdb on the reads, yielding one entry per CDR3 protein. Of some 220,000 distinct CDR3 sequences in the sample, 34% were seen once. Material: sorted CD4+, CD8+, or CD8+CD57+ T cells (not recorded which) from PBMCs. These TCRs come from a human donor in good health, serving as a control.

This clonotype was detected a few times. This chain links TRBV4-1 with TRBJ1-4, with TRBD1 matching 7 bases. J gave up 1 base and V 1 base, and 0 bases lay outside the gene matches. CDR1 and CDR2 from the germline V gene are MGHRA and YSYEKL. The CDR3 is made up of 15 amino acids. Here the CDR3 reads CASSQGTGTNEKLFF. The CDR3 DNA reads as TGCGCCAGCAGCCAAGGGACAGGAACTAATGAAAAACTGTTTTTT.

The V and J genes are TRBV4-2 and TRBJ1-4; D possibly corresponds to TRBD1 (5 bases). Germline CDR1 LGHNA, CDR2 YNFKEQ. There are 16 residues in the CDR3. Trimming removed 0 bases from V and 2 bases from J, with 10 bases in between. The CDR3 bases are TGTGCCAGCAGCCAAGATGAGGGGTTCACTAATGAAAAACTGTTTTTT. It yields the protein CASSQDEGFTNEKLFF.

A remark on this clonotype: The junction shows a germline mismatch at one end, possibly a read error. The chain couples TRBV20-1 to TRBJ1-1, with TRBD1 matching over 9 bases. In germline, CDR1 is DFQATT, CDR2 SNEGSKA (reference sequence). CDR3 length: 12 amino acids. CDR3 DNA sequence: TGCAGTGCTCGACAGGGGGTCACTGAAGCTCTCTTT. Encoded protein: CSARQGVTEALF.

This chain links TRBV24-1 with TRBJ2-5; possibly TRBD1 or TRBD2 for D (6 bases each). CDR1 is KGHDR and CDR2 is SFDVKD in the germline V gene. The germline V and J ends were trimmed by 2 bases and 5 bases, with 17 bases remaining between them. The CDR3 totals 16 residues. CDR3 region: CATSDSRQGTFETQYF. CDR3 coding DNA: TGTGCCACCAGTGATTCAAGGCAGGGGACTTTCGAGACCCAGTACTTC.

This clonotype occurred many times. One junction end does not reproduce the germline sequence, and a read error may be involved. CDR3 in DNA: TGCAGTCCCTACCAAAATCAATTGAAATTACGTCGGAACTTC. Protein product: CSPYQNQLKLRRNF. The V call is TRBV29-1, the J call TRBJ2-7; D is unclear. The V gene's germline CDR1 is SQVTM and CDR2 ANQGSEA. CDR3 length: 14 residues.

The chain joins TRBV7-8 to TRBJ1-1, with 9 bases fitting TRBD1. The V gene's germline CDR1 is SGHVS and CDR2 FQNEAQ. The ends lost 5 bases at V and 5 bases at J; junction bases unmatched: 6. This CDR3 contains 14 residues. The CDR3 region is CASSLDRGRTEAFF. CDR3 in DNA: TGTGCCAGCAGCCTGGACAGGGGCCGAACTGAAGCTTTCTTT.

The chain carries TRBV20-1 and TRBJ1-5; 10 bases map to TRBD1. J lost 6 bases, V lost 0 bases, and 14 bases had no gene match. The CDR3 sequence is 18 residues long. Germline lookup yields CDR1 DFQATT and CDR2 SNEGSKA (reference sequence). The CDR3 loop reads CSAREAGQGFYDGQPQHF. For the CDR3, the DNA is TGCAGTGCTAGAGAGGCGGGACAGGGGTTTTATGACGGTCAGCCCCAGCATTTT.

This rearrangement joins TRBV15 to TRBJ2-6; D call uncertain. CDR1 is LNHNV, CDR2 YYDKDF, per germline (reference sequence). The CDR3 has 14 residues. Trimming removed 0 bases from V and 4 bases from J, with 4 bases in between. This chain's CDR3 is CATSRDDGANVLTF. The CDR3 DNA reads as TGTGCCACCAGCAGAGACGACGGGGCCAACGTCCTGACTTTC.

The table lists this clonotype with many counts. CDR3 nucleotides: TGCAGTGCTAGGCGGGAGTCCTCTGGAAACACCATATATTTT. Encoded protein: CSARRESSGNTIYF. The chain carries TRBV20-1 and TRBJ1-3, with unresolved D. The CDR3 extends over 14 amino acids. Germline lookup yields CDR1 DFQATT and CDR2 SNEGSKA (reference sequence). Deletions cut 3 bases from V and 0 bases from J, with 9 bases between.

This clonotype has at least ten counts. This chain uses TRBV12-3 or TRBV12-4 with TRBJ1-3; tentatively, D is TRBD1 (6 bases). CDR3 length: 14 residues. Trimming left V 8 bases short and J 0 bases short, with 11 bases between. The CDR3 loop reads CASRRGSSGNTIYF. CDR3 in DNA: TGTGCCAGCCGGAGGGGGAGCTCTGGAAACACCATATATTTT.

Concerning this clonotype itself: This may be a read error, as it is one base from a much larger clone. The rearrangement uses TRBV2 and TRBJ2-5; no clear D. This CDR3 has 13 residues. Germline CDR1 SNHLY, CDR2 FYNNEI. Trimming took 7 bases from V and 7 from J, leaving 16 bases between them. CDR3 bases: TGTGCCAGCACCCTCTGGGTTCGGAGGACCCAGTACTTC. Protein product: CASTLWVRRTQYF.

The gene calls are TRBV24-1 and TRBJ2-7, with 7 bases fitting TRBD2. The CDR3 sequence is 16 residues long. Germline CDR1 reads KGHDR; CDR2 reads SFDVKD. V lost 0 bases, J lost 4 bases, and 8 bases stayed unmatched. CDR3: CATSDLQWQGGYEQYV. The CDR3 nucleotides are TGTGCCACCAGTGATTTGCAATGGCAGGGAGGGTACGAGCAGTACGTC.

This clonotype was observed many times. The V call is TRBV7-8, the J call TRBJ2-1; D gene unclear. Germline-derived CDR1 and CDR2 are SGHVS and FQNEAQ. Deletions cut 6 bases from V and 2 bases from J, with 14 bases between. This CDR3 is 15 amino acids long. The CDR3 protein is CASSIIRGTYNEQFF. The CDR3 bases are TGTGCCAGCAGTATAATACGCGGAACCTACAATGAGCAGTTCTTC.

This clonotype appeared a single time. The V call is TRBV29-1, the J call TRBJ2-5, with D perhaps matching TRBD1 (5 bases). There are 16 residues in the CDR3. V was clipped by 6 bases and J by 0 bases, with 20 bases between them. The germline V gene has CDR1 SQVTM and CDR2 ANQGSEA. The CDR3 loop reads CSVQQDSGSYQETQYF. The CDR3 bases are TGCAGCGTCCAACAGGATTCTGGATCGTACCAAGAGACCCAGTACTTC.

The V call is TRBV10-2, the J call TRBJ2-3; 7 nucleotides align to TRBD2. Trimming took 7 bases from V and 11 from J; bases not matched to a gene: 12. This CDR3 contains 13 residues. From germline, CDR1 is WSHSY and CDR2 SAAADI. The CDR3 DNA reads as TGCGCCAGCACTAGCGGAGCCTACAATGAGCAGTATTTT. Its protein product is CASTSGAYNEQYF.

This clonotype appeared a few times. The chain joins TRBV7-9 to TRBJ2-5; D is unclear. Looked up from germline, CDR1 is SEHNR and CDR2 is FQNEAQ (reference sequence). The V and J ends lost 1 base and 5 bases respectively, with 8 bases between them. The CDR3 runs to 13 residues. CDR3 sequence (DNA): TGTGCCAGCAGCTTAGTCGGTGGGGAGACCCAGTACTTC. As protein: CASSLVGGETQYF.

This chain joins TRBV4-1 and TRBJ1-1; D is perhaps TRBD1 (6 bases). From germline, CDR1 is MGHRA and CDR2 YSYEKL. Trimming removed 8 bases from V and 1 base from J, with 14 bases in between. The CDR3 spans 14 residues. The CDR3 DNA reads as TGCGCCAGCCGGAACAGGGCCGGGAACACTGAAGCTTTCTTT. Amino acids: CASRNRAGNTEAFF.

This clonotype has just a few counts. V and J are TRBV5-6 and TRBJ1-6, with D tentatively TRBD1 (6 bases). V was clipped by 4 bases and J by 2 bases, with 22 bases between them. The CDR3 has 19 amino acids. The V gene's germline CDR1 is SGHDT and CDR2 YYEEEE. CDR3 region: CASSRVRDKSPPYNSPLHF. For the CDR3, the DNA is TGTGCCAGCAGCCGAGTCCGGGACAAAAGTCCTCCCTATAATTCACCCCTCCACTTT.

The sample holds many counts of this clonotype. The CDR3: CASSLDIGYGYTF. The DNA for the CDR3 is TGTGCCAGCAGCTTGGACATCGGGTATGGCTACACCTTC. The chain joins TRBV7-3 to TRBJ1-2, with D possibly TRBD1 on 5 matching bases. Deletions cut 3 bases from V and 5 bases from J, with 10 bases between. In germline, CDR1 is SGHTA, CDR2 FQGTGA. The CDR3 length is 13 residues.

Ten or more counts support this clonotype. The V and J genes are TRBV29-1 and TRBJ2-3; a possible D gene is TRBD1 (6 bases). The CDR3 covers 13 residues. Germline V lookup: CDR1 SQVTM, CDR2 ANQGSEA. Trimming cost V 6 bases and J 4 bases, with 14 bases left between them. This CDR3 reads CSVGQYFSDTQYF. The CDR3 DNA reads as TGCAGCGTAGGACAGTATTTCTCAGATACGCAGTATTTT.

The V gene is TRBV19, the J gene TRBJ2-3, with D unclear. Germline V gene sequence: CDR1 LNHDA, CDR2 SQIVND (reference sequence). Trimming left V 6 bases short and J 2 bases short, with 0 bases between. The CDR3 is 10 residues long. The CDR3 DNA sequence: TGTGCCAGTAGCACAGATACGCAGTATTTT. It encodes CASSTDTQYF.